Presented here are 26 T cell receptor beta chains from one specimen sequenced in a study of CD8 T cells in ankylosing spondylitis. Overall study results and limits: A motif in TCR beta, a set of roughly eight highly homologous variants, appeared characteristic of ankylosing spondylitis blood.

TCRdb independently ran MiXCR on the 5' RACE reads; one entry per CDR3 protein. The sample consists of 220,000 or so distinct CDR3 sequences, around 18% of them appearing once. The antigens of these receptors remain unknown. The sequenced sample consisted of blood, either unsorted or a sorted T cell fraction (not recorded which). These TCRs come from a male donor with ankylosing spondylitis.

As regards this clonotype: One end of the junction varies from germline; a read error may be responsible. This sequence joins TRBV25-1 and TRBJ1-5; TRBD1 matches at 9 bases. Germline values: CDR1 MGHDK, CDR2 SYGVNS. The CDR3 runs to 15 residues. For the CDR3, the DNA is TGTGGCAGCAGTGCGGGACAGGGCGACAATCAGCCCCAGCATTTT. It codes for CGSSAGQGDNQPQHF.

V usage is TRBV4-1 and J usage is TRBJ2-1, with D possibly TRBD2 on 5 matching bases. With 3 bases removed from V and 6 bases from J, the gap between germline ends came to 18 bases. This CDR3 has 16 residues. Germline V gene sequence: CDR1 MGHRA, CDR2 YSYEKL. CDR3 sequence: CASSHPGGERVNEQFF. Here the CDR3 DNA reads TGCGCCAGCAGCCATCCGGGCGGTGAGAGGGTCAATGAGCAGTTCTTC.

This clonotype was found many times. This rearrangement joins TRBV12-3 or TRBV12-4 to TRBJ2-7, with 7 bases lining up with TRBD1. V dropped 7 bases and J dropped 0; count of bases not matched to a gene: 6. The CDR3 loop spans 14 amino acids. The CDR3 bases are TGTGCCAGCAAGTATGGGACAGCCTCCTACGAGCAGTACTTC. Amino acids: CASKYGTASYEQYF.

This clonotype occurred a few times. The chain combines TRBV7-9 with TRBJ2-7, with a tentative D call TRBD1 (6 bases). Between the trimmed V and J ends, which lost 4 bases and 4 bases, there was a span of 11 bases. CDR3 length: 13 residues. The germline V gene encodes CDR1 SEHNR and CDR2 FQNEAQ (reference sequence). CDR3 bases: TGTGCCAGCAGCTCCCAGGGGTGGTACGAGCAGTACTTC. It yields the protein CASSSQGWYEQYF.

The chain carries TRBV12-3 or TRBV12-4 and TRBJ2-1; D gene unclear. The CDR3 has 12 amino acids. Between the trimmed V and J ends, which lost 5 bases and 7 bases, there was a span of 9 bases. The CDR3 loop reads CASSGIRNEQFF. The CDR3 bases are TGTGCCAGCAGTGGAATAAGAAATGAGCAGTTCTTC.

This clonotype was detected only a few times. The CDR3 protein is CASSQEVGTAGYEQYF. In DNA form, the CDR3 reads TGCGCCAGCAGCCAAGAGGTCGGGACAGCTGGCTACGAGCAGTACTTC. The chain is built from TRBV4-1 and TRBJ2-7; 7 bases align to TRBD1. J gave up 3 bases and V 0 bases, and 8 bases lay outside the gene matches. The CDR3 covers 16 residues. CDR1 MGHRA and CDR2 YSYEKL come from the germline V gene.

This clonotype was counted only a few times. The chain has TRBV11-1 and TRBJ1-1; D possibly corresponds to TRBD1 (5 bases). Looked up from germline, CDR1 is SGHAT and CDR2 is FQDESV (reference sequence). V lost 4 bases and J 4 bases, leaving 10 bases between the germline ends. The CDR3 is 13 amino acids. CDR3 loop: CASSSSQGTEAFF. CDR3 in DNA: TGTGCCAGCAGCTCCAGCCAGGGCACTGAAGCTTTCTTT.

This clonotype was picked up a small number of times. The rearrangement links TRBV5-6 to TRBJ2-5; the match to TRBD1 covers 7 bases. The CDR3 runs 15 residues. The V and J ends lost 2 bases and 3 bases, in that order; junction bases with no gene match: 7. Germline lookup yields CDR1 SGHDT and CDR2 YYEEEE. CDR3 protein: CASSFPPGTEETQYF. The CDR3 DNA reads TGTGCCAGCAGCTTCCCCCCCGGGACAGAAGAGACCCAGTACTTC.

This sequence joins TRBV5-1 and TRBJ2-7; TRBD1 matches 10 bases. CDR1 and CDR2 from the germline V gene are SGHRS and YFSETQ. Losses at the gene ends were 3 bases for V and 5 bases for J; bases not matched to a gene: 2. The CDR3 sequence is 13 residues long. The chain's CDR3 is CASSYGTGDEQYF. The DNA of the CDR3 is TGCGCCAGCAGCTATGGGACAGGGGACGAGCAGTACTTC.

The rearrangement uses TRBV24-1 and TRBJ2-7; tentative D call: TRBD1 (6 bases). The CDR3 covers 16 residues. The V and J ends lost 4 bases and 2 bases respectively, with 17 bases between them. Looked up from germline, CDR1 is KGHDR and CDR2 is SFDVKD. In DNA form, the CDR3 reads TGTGCCACCAGTGACACACGGACAGCCTCCCCCTACGAGCAGTACTTC. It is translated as CATSDTRTASPYEQYF.

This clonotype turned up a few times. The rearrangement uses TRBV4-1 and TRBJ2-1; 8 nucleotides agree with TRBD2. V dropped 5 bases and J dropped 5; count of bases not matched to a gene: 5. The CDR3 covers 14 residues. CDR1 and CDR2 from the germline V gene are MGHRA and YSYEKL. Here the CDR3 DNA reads TGCGCCAGCAGCTTCCAACTAGCGGACAATGAGCAGTTCTTC. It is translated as CASSFQLADNEQFF.

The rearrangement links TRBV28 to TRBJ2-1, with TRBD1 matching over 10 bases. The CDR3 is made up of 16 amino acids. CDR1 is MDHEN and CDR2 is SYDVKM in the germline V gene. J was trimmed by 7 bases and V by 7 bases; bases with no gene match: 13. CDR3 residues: CASKPPGTGVSNEQFF. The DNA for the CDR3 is TGTGCCAGCAAACCGCCCGGGACAGGGGTTAGTAATGAGCAGTTCTTC. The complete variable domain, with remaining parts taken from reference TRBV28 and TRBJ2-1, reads DVKVTQSSRYLVKRTGEKVFLECVQDMDHENMFWYRQDPGLGLRLIYFSYDVKMKEKGDIPEGYSVSREKKERFSLILESASTNQTSMYLCASKPPGTGVSNEQFFGPGTRLTVL.

CDR3 DNA sequence: TGTGCCAGCTCCTCTGGGGCCCGTTACGAGCAGTACTTC. Translation gives CASSSGARYEQYF. V gene TRBV27 combines with J gene TRBJ2-7, with a tentative D call TRBD1 (5 bases). This CDR3 comprises 13 residues. The V end lost 8 bases, the J end lost 4 bases, and 15 bases lay between the germline ends. Germline V gene lookup returns CDR1 MNHEY and CDR2 SMNVEV (reference sequence).

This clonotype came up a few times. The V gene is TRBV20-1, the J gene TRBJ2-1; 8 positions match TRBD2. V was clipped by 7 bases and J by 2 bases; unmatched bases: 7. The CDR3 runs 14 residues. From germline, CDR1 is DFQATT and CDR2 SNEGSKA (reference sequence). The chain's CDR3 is CSGISGITYNEQFF. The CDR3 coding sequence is TGCAGTGGGATTAGCGGGATTACCTACAATGAGCAGTTCTTC.

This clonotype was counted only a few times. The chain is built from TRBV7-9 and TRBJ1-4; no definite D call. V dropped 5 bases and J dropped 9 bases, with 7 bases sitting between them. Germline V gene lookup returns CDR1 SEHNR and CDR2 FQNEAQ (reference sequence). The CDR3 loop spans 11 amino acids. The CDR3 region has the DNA TGTGCCAGCAGCGGTATCCAAAAACTGTTTTTT. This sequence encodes CASSGIQKLFF. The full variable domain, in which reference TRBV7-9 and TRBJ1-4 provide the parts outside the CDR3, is DTGVSQNPRHKITKRGQNVTFRCDPISEHNRLYWYRQTLGQGPEFLTYFQNEAQLEKSRLLSDRFSAERPKGSFSTLEIQRTEQGDSAMYLCASSGIQKLFFGSGTQLSVL.

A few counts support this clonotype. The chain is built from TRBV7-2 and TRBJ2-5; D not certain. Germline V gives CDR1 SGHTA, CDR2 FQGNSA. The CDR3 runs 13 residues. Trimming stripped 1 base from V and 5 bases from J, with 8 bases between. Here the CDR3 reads CASSLDEEETQYF. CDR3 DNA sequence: TGTGCCAGCAGCTTAGATGAGGAGGAGACCCAGTACTTC.

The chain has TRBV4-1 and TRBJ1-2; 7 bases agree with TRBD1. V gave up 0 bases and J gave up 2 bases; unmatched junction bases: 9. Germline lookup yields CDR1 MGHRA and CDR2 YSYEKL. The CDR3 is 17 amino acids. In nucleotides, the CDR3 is TGCGCCAGCAGCCAAGATCGAACAGGGGCTTACAACTATGGCTACACCTTC. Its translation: CASSQDRTGAYNYGYTF.

CDR3: CSVESGDKEFYEQYF. The CDR3, as DNA: TGCAGCGTTGAAAGCGGGGACAAAGAATTCTACGAGCAGTACTTC. This chain links TRBV29-1 with TRBJ2-7, with TRBD2 as a possible D gene (7 bases). Germline V lookup: CDR1 SQVTM, CDR2 ANQGSEA. The CDR3 has 15 residues. Trimming took 2 bases from V and 3 from J, leaving 17 bases between them.

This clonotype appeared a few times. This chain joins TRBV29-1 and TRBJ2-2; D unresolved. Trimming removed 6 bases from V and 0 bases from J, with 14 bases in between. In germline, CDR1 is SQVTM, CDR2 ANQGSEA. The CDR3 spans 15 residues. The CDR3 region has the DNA TGCAGCGTGGCCGGGTTTTCCGCGAACACCGGGGAGCTGTTTTTT. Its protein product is CSVAGFSANTGELFF.

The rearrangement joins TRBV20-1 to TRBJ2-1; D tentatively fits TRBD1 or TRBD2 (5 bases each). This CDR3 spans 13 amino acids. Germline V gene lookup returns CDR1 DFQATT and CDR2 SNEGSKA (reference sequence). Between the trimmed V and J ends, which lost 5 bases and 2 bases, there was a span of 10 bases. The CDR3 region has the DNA TGCAGTGCTGGGACGAGAACCTACAATGAGCAGTTCTTC. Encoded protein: CSAGTRTYNEQFF.

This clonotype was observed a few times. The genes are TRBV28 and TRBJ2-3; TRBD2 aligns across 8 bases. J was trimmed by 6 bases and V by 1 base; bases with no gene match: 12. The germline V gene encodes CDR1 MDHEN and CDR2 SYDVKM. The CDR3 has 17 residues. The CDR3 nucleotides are TGTGCCAGCAGTTTATCGGGGACTAGATGGTCCCCGGATACGCAGTATTTT. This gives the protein CASSLSGTRWSPDTQYF.

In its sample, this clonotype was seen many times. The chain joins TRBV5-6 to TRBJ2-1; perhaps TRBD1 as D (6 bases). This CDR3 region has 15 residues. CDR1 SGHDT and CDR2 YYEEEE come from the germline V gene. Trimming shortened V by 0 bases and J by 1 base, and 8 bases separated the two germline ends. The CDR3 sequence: CASSLGGPSYNEQFF. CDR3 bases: TGTGCCAGCAGCTTGGGGGGGCCGTCCTACAATGAGCAGTTCTTC.

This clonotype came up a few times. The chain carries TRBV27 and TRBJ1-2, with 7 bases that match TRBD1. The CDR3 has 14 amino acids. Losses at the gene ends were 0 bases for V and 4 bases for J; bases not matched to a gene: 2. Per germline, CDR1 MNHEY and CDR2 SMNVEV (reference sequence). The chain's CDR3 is CASSLSTGTYGYTF. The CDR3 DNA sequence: TGTGCCAGCAGTTTATCGACAGGGACCTATGGCTACACCTTC.

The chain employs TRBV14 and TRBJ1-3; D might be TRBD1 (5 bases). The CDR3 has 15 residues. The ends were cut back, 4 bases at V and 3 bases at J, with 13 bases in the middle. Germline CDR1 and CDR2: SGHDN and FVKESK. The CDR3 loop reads CASSPPGPDGNTIYF. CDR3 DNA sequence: TGTGCCAGCAGCCCGCCGGGACCGGATGGAAACACCATATATTTT.

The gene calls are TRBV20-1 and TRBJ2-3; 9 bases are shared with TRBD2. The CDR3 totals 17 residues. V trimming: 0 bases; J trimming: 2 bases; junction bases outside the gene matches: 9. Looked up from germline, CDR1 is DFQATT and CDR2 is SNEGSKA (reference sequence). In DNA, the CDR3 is TGCAGTGCTAGAGATTCAACCCCTAGCGGGGCCACAGATACGCAGTATTTT. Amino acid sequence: CSARDSTPSGATDTQYF.

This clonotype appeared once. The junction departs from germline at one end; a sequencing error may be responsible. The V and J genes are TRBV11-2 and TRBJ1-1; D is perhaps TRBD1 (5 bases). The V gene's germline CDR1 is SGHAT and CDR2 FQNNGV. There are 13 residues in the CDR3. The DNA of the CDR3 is TGTGCCAGCATCTTAGATCAAACAGGTGAAGCTTTCTTT. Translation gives CASILDQTGEAFF.